The next 23 T cell receptor beta chains were all read from a single sample in a study of beta chain features in type 1 diabetes. No antigen has been assigned to these receptors. General observations from the study: When Type 1 diabetes patients were examined, their TCRB CDR3s proved moderately but significantly shorter in all four CD4+ subsets.

Isolated RNA was reverse transcribed in full, so expressed TCRB transcripts were sequenced. TCRdb's table, derived via immunoSEQ multiplex PCR, lists solely in-frame clones and lacks some. The table records 300,000 or so clones, roughly 9% of them present only once. The sequencing sample was made of central memory CD4+ T cells from blood. The source of these receptors is a man aged 25 to 45 with type 1 diabetes.

This chain's CDR3 is CSSRVGTLNTGELFF. The CDR3 coding sequence is TGCAGTTCCCGGGTGGGGACCCTGAACACCGGGGAGCTGTTTTTT. The rearrangement links TRBV29-1 to TRBJ2-2, with D possibly called TRBD1 or TRBD2 (5 bases each). The germline V gene encodes CDR1 SQVTM and CDR2 ANQGSEA. This CDR3 spans 15 amino acids.

The chain combines TRBV29-1 with TRBJ1-2; no definite D call. Trimming shortened V by 4 bases and J by 4 bases, and 10 bases separated the two germline ends. The germline V gene encodes CDR1 SQVTM and CDR2 ANQGSEA. This CDR3 is built from 12 residues. In nucleotides, the CDR3 is TGCAGCGTTGGCGGGGTCTCCTATGGCTACACCTTC. Encoded protein: CSVGGVSYGYTF.

The chain employs TRBV20-1 and TRBJ2-1; tentatively, D is TRBD2 (5 bases). V lost 5 bases and J 15 bases, leaving 17 bases between the germline ends. CDR1 is DFQATT, CDR2 SNEGSKA, per germline (reference sequence). The CDR3 consists of 11 residues. For the CDR3, the DNA is TGCAGTGCTCGGGGTAGGCTGGCACGGTTCTTC. Amino acid sequence: CSARGRLARFF.

This clone was detected ten times or more. V and J are TRBV7-9 and TRBJ2-1, with D perhaps matching TRBD2 (5 bases). The V gene lost 1 base and the J gene lost 6 bases, with 10 bases spanning the gap. Germline loops: CDR1 SEHNR, CDR2 FQNEAQ (reference sequence). The CDR3 loop spans 14 amino acids. CDR3 in DNA: TGTGCCAGCAGCTTAGTTGCTAGCCTCAATGAGCAGTTCTTC. Translated: CASSLVASLNEQFF. Full variable domain (rest looked up from reference TRBV7-9 and TRBJ2-1): DTGVSQNPRHKITKRGQNVTFRCDPISEHNRLYWYRQTLGQGPEFLTYFQNEAQLEKSRLLSDRFSAERPKGSFSTLEIQRTEQGDSAMYLCASSLVASLNEQFFGPGTRLTVL.

In regard to this clone: Other DNA sequences in the same sample also yield this CDR3. This chain joins TRBV4-3 and TRBJ2-5, with 9 bases lining up with TRBD1. This CDR3 comprises 13 residues. Germline V gene data show CDR1 as LGHNA and CDR2 as YSLEER. The J segment lost 5 bases and the V segment lost 3 bases, leaving 1 base of the junction unmatched. CDR3 loop: CASSHDRGETQYF. DNA of the CDR3: TGCGCCAGCAGCCATGACAGGGGGGAGACCCAGTACTTC.

This clone was detected a few times. The chain recombines TRBV6-6 with TRBJ1-4; 7 bases map to TRBD1. Germline V CDR1 and CDR2: MNHNY, SVGAGI (reference sequence). J was trimmed by 6 bases and V by 4 bases; bases with no gene match: 5. The CDR3 is 14 amino acids. Here the CDR3 reads CASSLRQGDEKLFF. The CDR3 nucleotides read TGTGCCAGCAGTTTAAGACAGGGAGATGAAAAACTGTTTTTT.

Only a few counts were recorded for this clone. The chain uses TRBV6-6 and TRBJ2-7; 8 bases are a match to TRBD1. Trimming removed 4 bases from V and 3 bases from J; junction bases left unmatched: 2. Germline V lookup: CDR1 MNHNY, CDR2 SVGAGI (reference sequence). This CDR3 spans 13 amino acids. DNA of the CDR3: TGTGCCAGCAGTTTGGACAGGGACTACGAGCAGTACTTC. It is translated as CASSLDRDYEQYF.

There are a few counts of this clone. The chain combines TRBV5-8 with TRBJ2-2, with TRBD1 matching over 7 bases. This CDR3 is built from 17 residues. Trimming removed 1 base from V and 4 bases from J; junction bases left unmatched: 10. The germline V gene has CDR1 SGHTS and CDR2 YDEGEE. Written as DNA, the CDR3 is TGTGCCAGCAGCTTGAGCCCAGACAGGGCGGTCACCGGGGAGCTGTTTTTT. Its translation: CASSLSPDRAVTGELFF.

This clone has a handful of counts. The same CDR3 can be traced to other DNA sequences in this sample. V is TRBV7-2 and J is TRBJ1-1; D is perhaps TRBD1 (6 bases). Per the germline V gene, CDR1 is SGHTA and CDR2 is FQGNSA. This CDR3 has 13 residues. V lost 5 bases, J lost 1 base, and 8 bases lay in between. The CDR3 region is CASSRQENTEAFF. The CDR3 nucleotides are TGTGCCAGCAGCCGACAGGAGAACACTGAAGCTTTCTTT.

This clone was recorded many times. This rearrangement joins TRBV6-6 to TRBJ1-2; 9 bases are shared with TRBD1. CDR3 length: 14 amino acids. CDR1 is MNHNY, CDR2 SVGAGI, per germline (reference sequence). The V and J ends lost 2 bases and 4 bases, in that order; junction bases with no gene match: 2. The CDR3 sequence is CASSYRTGAYGYTF. The CDR3 nucleotides are TGTGCCAGCAGTTACCGGACAGGGGCCTATGGCTACACCTTC.

The rearrangement uses TRBV6-6 and TRBJ1-6; no firm D call. V was cut by 0 bases and J by 8 bases, with 5 bases left in between. The CDR3 length is 13 residues. The V gene's germline CDR1 is MNHNY and CDR2 SVGAGI (reference sequence). The CDR3 reads CASSYSKDSPLHF. In nucleotides, the CDR3 is TGTGCCAGCAGTTACTCGAAGGATTCACCCCTCCACTTT.

The chain links TRBV18 to TRBJ2-3; 11 positions match TRBD2. V lost 6 bases, J lost 2 bases, and 7 bases stayed unmatched. The CDR3 covers 16 residues. Per the germline V gene, CDR1 is KGHSH and CDR2 is LQKENI. CDR3 protein: CASSRSSGGNTDTQYF. CDR3 DNA sequence: TGTGCCAGCTCGCGTTCTAGCGGGGGGAACACAGATACGCAGTATTTT.

The chain couples TRBV28 to TRBJ1-2; 7 bases fit TRBD1. CDR1 MDHEN and CDR2 SYDVKM come from the germline V gene. V shed 7 bases and J 5 bases; nucleotides not matched to a gene: 13. CDR3 length: 15 amino acids. This CDR3 reads CASIAPEQGSYGYTF. The DNA of the CDR3 is TGTGCCAGCATCGCCCCGGAACAGGGGTCGTATGGCTACACCTTC.

The chain uses TRBV7-2 and TRBJ2-3; no definite D call. CDR1 is SGHTA and CDR2 is FQGNSA in the germline V gene. CDR3 length: 13 amino acids. Trimming stripped 7 bases from V and 8 bases from J, with 16 bases between. The CDR3 region is CASMPNRLGTQYF. In DNA, the CDR3 is TGTGCCAGCATGCCTAATAGACTTGGTACGCAGTATTTT.

The rearrangement uses TRBV6-5 and TRBJ2-1, with 8 positions matching TRBD1. Unmatched junction bases numbered 3, after V lost 6 bases and J lost 2 bases. The CDR3 has 14 residues. Germline CDR1 is MNHEY and CDR2 is SVGAGI. The CDR3 DNA follows: TGTGCCAGCAGCGTGGACAGGGCCTACAATGAGCAGTTCTTC. As protein: CASSVDRAYNEQFF.

This clone has only a few counts. The chain uses TRBV5-1 and TRBJ2-7; 9 nucleotides agree with TRBD1. From germline, CDR1 is SGHRS and CDR2 YFSETQ. The J segment lost 3 bases and the V segment lost 3 bases, leaving 7 bases of the junction unmatched. The CDR3 is 15 amino acids. The CDR3 loop is CASSYLGQGGYEQYF. CDR3 nucleotides: TGCGCCAGCAGCTACTTGGGACAGGGAGGCTACGAGCAGTACTTC.

V is TRBV11-2 and J is TRBJ1-4; no firm D call. Germline lookup yields CDR1 SGHAT and CDR2 FQNNGV. The CDR3 spans 14 residues. V lost 4 bases to trimming and J lost 8 bases, with 14 bases between them. CDR3 DNA sequence: TGTGCCAGCAGCTCCCCGTCGGTGGGGGAAAAACTGTTTTTT. Its translation is CASSSPSVGEKLFF.

The chain recombines TRBV9 with TRBJ2-5; 9 bases are shared with TRBD1. The CDR3 runs 18 residues. Germline assignment: CDR1 SGDLS and CDR2 YYNGEE. The V gene end was trimmed by 4 bases and the J gene end by 0 bases; junction bases not matched to a gene: 13. The CDR3 sequence is CASSSLPGQGLYQETQYF. As DNA, the CDR3 is TGTGCCAGCAGCTCCCTCCCGGGACAGGGATTGTACCAAGAGACCCAGTACTTC.

In this sample, this clone turned up a few times. The rearrangement uses TRBV14 and TRBJ2-1; TRBD1 matches 11 bases. The ends lost 4 bases at V and 8 bases at J; junction bases unmatched: 7. Germline-derived CDR1 and CDR2 are SGHDN and FVKESK. This CDR3 is 15 amino acids long. In DNA, the CDR3 is TGTGCCAGCAGCCCGACGGGACAGGGGGTTGATGAGCAGTTCTTC. This codes for CASSPTGQGVDEQFF.

The V and J genes are TRBV18 and TRBJ2-2; 7 nucleotides match TRBD1. The V gene end was trimmed by 3 bases and the J gene end by 2 bases; junction bases not matched to a gene: 3. The CDR3 sequence is 15 residues long. Germline-derived CDR1 and CDR2 are KGHSH and LQKENI. The CDR3 reads CASSPGQLNTGELFF. The CDR3 region has the DNA TGTGCCAGCTCACCGGGACAGCTTAACACCGGGGAGCTGTTTTTT.

V gene TRBV7-2 combines with J gene TRBJ1-6, with D perhaps TRBD1 (6 bases). The CDR3 extends over 14 amino acids. Germline V gene sequence: CDR1 SGHTA, CDR2 FQGNSA. Trimming shortened V by 3 bases and J by 6 bases, and 9 bases separated the two germline ends. In DNA, the CDR3 is TGTGCCAGCAGCTTTTCAGGGGCTAATTCACCCCTCCACTTT. Protein: CASSFSGANSPLHF.

In this sample, this clone turned up once. This chain uses TRBV18 with TRBJ2-1; TRBD1 might be the D (6 bases). With 1 base removed from V and 0 bases from J, the gap between germline ends came to 7 bases. CDR3 length: 15 residues. Germline V gives CDR1 KGHSH, CDR2 LQKENI. CDR3 in amino acids: CASSPLGASYNEQFF. In DNA, the CDR3 is TGTGCCAGCTCACCACTGGGGGCCTCCTACAATGAGCAGTTCTTC. Based on the CDR3 plus reference TRBV18 and TRBJ2-1, the full variable domain is NAGVMQNPRHLVRRRGQEARLRCSPMKGHSHVYWYRQLPEEGLKFMVYLQKENIIDESGMPKERFSAEFPKEGPSILRIQQVVRGDSAAYFCASSPLGASYNEQFFGPGTRLTVL.

This clone has a handful of counts. The V call is TRBV6-6, the J call TRBJ2-1; tentative D call: TRBD1 (5 bases). The germline CDR1 and CDR2 sequences are MNHNY and SVGAGI (reference sequence). CDR3 size: 12 residues. V was clipped by 6 bases and J by 7 bases, with 10 bases between them. The DNA for the CDR3 is TGTGCCAGCAGCCCTACAGGAAATGAGCAGTTCTTC. Translating it yields CASSPTGNEQFF.